A selection of T cell receptor beta chains follows, all from one sample in a study of T-cell memory formation after mild COVID-19. Using its own MiXCR run on the 5' RACE reads, TCRdb lists one record per CDR3 protein. This sample has 110,000 or so distinct CDR3 sequences, with 18% found just once. Material for sequencing was PBMCs or a T cell subset sorted from them (not recorded which). These receptor sequences come from a man between 18 and 29 years old who had mild COVID-19 (a few samples of this study predate the infection). Cell type and time point are not known. CDR3s include the opening cysteine and the closing phenylalanine or tryptophan. D genes are given only for firm matches. Rows give clone size only sometimes, using once, few, many, or a class for an expanded clone.

>-|TRBJ2-2|-|TRBV27
CASRAPGLSNTGELFF
TGTGCCAGCAGAGCCCCGGGACTCTCGAACACCGGGGAGCTGTTTTTT
>-|TRBJ1-5|-|TRBV2
CASSPNSQGLGHF
TGTGCCAGCAGCCCGAATTCTCAGGGGTTGGGGCATTTT
>TRBD1|TRBJ2-2|-|TRBV6-5
CASIGQGNTGELFF
TGTGCCAGCATAGGACAGGGGAACACCGGGGAGCTGTTTTTT
>TRBD2|TRBJ2-5|-|TRBV4-1
CASSRQEVTSGGIWTQYF
TGCGCCAGCAGCCGACAAGAAGTGACTAGCGGGGGGATTTGGACCCAGTACTTC
>-|TRBJ2-5|few|TRBV5-6
CASSLEAPGRETQYF
TGTGCCAGCAGCTTGGAGGCCCCGGGGCGAGAGACCCAGTACTTC
>-|TRBJ2-2|-|TRBV5-1
CASSPRDGNTGELFF
TGCGCCAGCAGCCCCCGGGACGGGAACACCGGGGAGCTGTTTTTT
>-|TRBJ1-1|-|TRBV3-1
CASSRAVNTEAFF
TGTGCCAGCAGCCGTGCGGTGAACACTGAAGCTTTCTTT
>TRBD1|TRBJ1-5|-|TRBV28
CASRGTGGGQPQHF
TGTGCCAGCAGGGGGACAGGGGGAGGTCAGCCCCAGCATTTT
>TRBD1|TRBJ2-7|few|TRBV5-1
CASRAGTGTYEQYF
TGCGCCAGCAGGGCCGGGACAGGGACCTACGAGCAGTACTTC
>-|TRBJ2-2|many|TRBV4-3
CASSHDNRDTGELFF
TGCGCCAGCAGCCATGATAACAGGGACACCGGGGAGCTGTTTTTT
>-|TRBJ2-1|-|TRBV28
CAGGTTGHGYNEQFF
TGTGCCGGGGGCACCACAGGCCATGGGTACAATGAGCAGTTCTTC
>TRBD1|TRBJ1-2|-|TRBV5-6
CASSFGQGWYGYTF
TGTGCCAGCAGCTTCGGACAGGGCTGGTATGGCTACACCTTC
>TRBD1|TRBJ2-5|many|TRBV7-2
CASSSPPGQGNF
TGTGCCAGCAGCTCACCACCCGGACAGGGAAACTTC
>-|TRBJ1-5|many|TRBV5-1
CASSLSGTQPQHF
TGCGCCAGCAGCTTGAGTGGGACTCAGCCCCAGCATTTT
>-|TRBJ2-1|-|TRBV18
CASSRLGPYNEQFF
TGTGCCAGCTCCCGCCTCGGTCCCTACAATGAGCAGTTCTTC
>-|TRBJ2-3|-|TRBV24-1
CATSERSTDTQYF
TGTGCCACCAGTGAGAGGTCGACAGATACGCAGTATTTT
>TRBD2|TRBJ2-5|-|TRBV20-1
CSARLAGAGETQYF
TGCAGTGCGAGACTAGCGGGGGCTGGAGAGACCCAGTACTTC
>TRBD2|TRBJ2-3|many|TRBV20-1
CSAISGGVDTQYF
TGCAGTGCTATAAGCGGGGGAGTAGATACGCAGTATTTT
>-|TRBJ2-1|-|TRBV7-2
CASSSGAHNEQFF
TGTGCCAGCAGCTCCGGGGCCCACAATGAGCAGTTCTTC
>-|TRBJ2-7|-|TRBV15
CATSPRQGSDEQYF
TGTGCCACCAGCCCCCGCCAGGGGAGCGACGAGCAGTACTTC
>TRBD2|TRBJ2-3|few|TRBV7-2
CASSLVLAGDTQYF
TGTGCCAGCAGCTTAGTACTAGCGGGGGATACGCAGTATTTT
>TRBD1|TRBJ1-1|-|TRBV11-2
CASSLVMGQPNTEAFF
TGTGCCAGCAGCTTAGTAATGGGACAGCCGAACACTGAAGCTTTCTTT
>-|TRBJ2-5|-|TRBV7-8
CAIPRDRAGTQYF
TGTGCCATCCCCCGGGACCGCGCGGGGACCCAGTACTTC
>-|TRBJ2-7|-|TRBV7-9
CASSLDGTLAAYEQYF
TGTGCCAGCAGTTTAGACGGGACCCTAGCTGCCTACGAGCAGTACTTC
>-|TRBJ2-3|few|TRBV18
CASSPPGLPAASTDTQYF
TGTGCCAGCTCACCACCGGGCTTGCCTGCAGCTAGCACAGATACGCAGTATTTT
>-|TRBJ1-1|-|TRBV9
CASSVKEALEGAFF
TGTGCCAGCAGCGTAAAGGAAGCTCTGGAGGGAGCTTTCTTT
>-|TRBJ2-2|many|TRBV6-5
CASSALPGITGELFF
TGTGCCAGCAGTGCACTACCAGGGATCACCGGGGAGCTGTTTTTT
>-|TRBJ2-7|many|TRBV4-2
CASSQEGWGQSSYEQYF
TGTGCCAGCAGCCAAGAAGGTTGGGGGCAGAGCTCCTACGAGCAGTACTTC
>TRBD2|TRBJ2-6|-|TRBV4-2
CASSQAGRGTHHPGANVLTF
TGTGCCAGCAGCCAAGCCGGGAGGGGAACACACCACCCTGGGGCCAACGTCCTGACTTTC
>TRBD1|TRBJ2-2|few|TRBV6-5
CASSYLGQGTNTGELFF
TGTGCCAGCAGTTACCTTGGACAGGGTACGAACACCGGGGAGCTGTTTTTT
>TRBD2|TRBJ2-1|-|TRBV4-3
CASSHLLAGGVDEQFF
TGCGCCAGCAGCCACCTTCTAGCGGGGGGCGTCGATGAGCAGTTCTTC
>TRBD2|TRBJ2-3|many|TRBV7-9
CASSLGAGGTDTQYF
TGTGCCAGCAGCTTAGGGGCGGGGGGCACAGATACGCAGTATTTT
>TRBD2|TRBJ2-1|few|TRBV28
CASKLVPGLAGAGNEQFF
TGTGCCAGCAAACTCGTACCGGGACTAGCGGGGGCCGGGAATGAGCAGTTCTTC
>TRBD2|TRBJ2-2|-|TRBV12-3/TRBV12-4
CASRDWTSGVKGTGELFF
TGTGCCAGCAGGGATTGGACTAGCGGGGTTAAGGGGACCGGGGAGCTGTTTTTT
>TRBD1|TRBJ1-3|-|TRBV12-5
CASAQGGGNTIYF
TGTGCTAGTGCCCAGGGGGGAGGAAACACCATATATTTT
>TRBD1|TRBJ2-3|many|TRBV20-1
CSARGTGGTDTQYF
TGCAGTGCTAGGGGGACAGGGGGCACAGATACGCAGTATTTT
>TRBD2|TRBJ2-2|-|TRBV25-1
CASSDGGAHTGELFF
TGTGCCAGCAGTGACGGGGGGGCTCACACCGGGGAGCTGTTTTTT
>TRBD2|TRBJ2-4|-|TRBV4-2
CASSHFSRGAGRDIQYF
TGTGCCAGCAGCCACTTCTCGCGGGGGGCCGGACGGGACATTCAGTACTTC
>TRBD2|TRBJ2-4|few|TRBV6-5
CASSRTSGGLAKNIQYF
TGTGCCAGCAGCCGGACTAGCGGGGGGCTAGCCAAAAACATTCAGTACTTC
>-|TRBJ2-1|few|TRBV15
CATSAYNEQFF
TGTGCCACCAGCGCTTACAATGAGCAGTTCTTC
>-|TRBJ2-3|-|TRBV5-1
CASSFDGRTDTQYF
TGCGCCAGCAGCTTTGACGGTCGCACAGATACGCAGTATTTT
>TRBD1|TRBJ2-7|-|TRBV29-1
CSVVGQGSFGEQYF
TGCAGCGTCGTTGGACAGGGTAGTTTCGGAGAGCAGTACTTC
>TRBD2|TRBJ2-3|-|TRBV19
CASRLAGRTDTQYF
TGTGCCAGTAGGTTAGCGGGGCGCACAGATACGCAGTATTTT
>-|TRBJ2-7|few|TRBV5-1
CASSLGSGMDEQYF
TGCGCCAGCAGCTTGGGATCAGGGATGGACGAGCAGTACTTC
>TRBD1|TRBJ1-1|few|TRBV10-2
CASKGQAGTEAFF
TGCGCCAGCAAGGGACAGGCTGGCACTGAAGCTTTCTTT
>TRBD2|TRBJ2-5|-|TRBV7-2
CASRNGQRGGKETQYF
TGTGCCAGCAGAAACGGACAGCGGGGGGGAAAAGAGACCCAGTACTTC
>-|TRBJ1-4|-|TRBV7-2
CASSLQGGPNEKLFF
TGTGCCAGCAGCTTGCAAGGGGGGCCTAATGAAAAACTGTTTTTT
>-|TRBJ2-7|-|TRBV7-2
CASSPAGSSYEQYF
TGTGCCAGCAGCCCGGCAGGAAGCTCCTACGAGCAGTACTTC
>-|TRBJ2-5|-|TRBV6-5
CASSFRQQETQYF
TGTGCCAGCAGTTTCAGACAGCAAGAGACCCAGTACTTC
>-|TRBJ2-3|few|TRBV29-1
CSVAGPTDTQYF
TGCAGCGTTGCGGGCCCCACAGATACGCAGTATTTT
>-|TRBJ2-3|-|TRBV29-1
CSVRILGVTDTQYF
TGCAGCGTACGCATCCTGGGGGTCACAGATACGCAGTATTTT
>-|TRBJ2-1|few|TRBV28
CASSPTAQVYNEQFF
TGTGCCAGCAGTCCAACAGCCCAGGTTTACAATGAGCAGTTCTTC
>-|TRBJ2-5|-|TRBV20-1
CSAPGLKETQYF
TGCAGTGCTCCGGGACTTAAAGAGACCCAGTACTTC
>-|TRBJ2-3|many|TRBV6-5
CASSYSPRSTDTQYF
TGTGCCAGCAGTTACTCCCCTAGATCCACAGATACGCAGTATTTT
>TRBD2|TRBJ2-3|few|TRBV4-3
CASSQDARGGYTDTQYF
TGCGCCAGCAGCCAAGACGCTCGCGGGGGGTACACAGATACGCAGTATTTT
>TRBD2|TRBJ2-1|many|TRBV5-1
CASSLTSHNEQFF
TGCGCCAGCAGCCTGACTAGCCACAATGAGCAGTTCTTC
>-|TRBJ1-1|many|TRBV20-1
CSAQGQRQYTEAFF
TGCAGTGCTCAAGGACAGCGACAGTACACTGAAGCTTTCTTT
>TRBD2|TRBJ2-5|-|TRBV4-1
CASSQASGVLQETQYF
TGCGCCAGCAGCCAAGCTAGCGGGGTGCTACAAGAGACCCAGTACTTC
>TRBD1|TRBJ2-5|-|TRBV2
CASSGQGWETQYF
TGTGCCAGCAGTGGACAGGGCTGGGAGACCCAGTACTTC